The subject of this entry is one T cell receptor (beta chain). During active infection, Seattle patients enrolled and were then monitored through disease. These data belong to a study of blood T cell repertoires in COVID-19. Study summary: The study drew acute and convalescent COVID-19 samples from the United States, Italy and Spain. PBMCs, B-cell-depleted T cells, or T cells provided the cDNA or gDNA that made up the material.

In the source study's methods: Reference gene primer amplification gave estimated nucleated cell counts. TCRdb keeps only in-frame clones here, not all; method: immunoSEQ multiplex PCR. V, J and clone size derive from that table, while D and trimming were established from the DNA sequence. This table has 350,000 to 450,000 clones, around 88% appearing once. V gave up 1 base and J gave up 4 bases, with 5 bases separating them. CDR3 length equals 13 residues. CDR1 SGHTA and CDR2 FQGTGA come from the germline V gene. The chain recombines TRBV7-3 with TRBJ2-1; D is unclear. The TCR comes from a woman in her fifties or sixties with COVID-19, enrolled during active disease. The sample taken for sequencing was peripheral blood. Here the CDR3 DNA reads TGTGCCAGCAGCTTAAGTCAGTACAATGAGCAGTTCTTC. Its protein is CASSLSQYNEQFF.